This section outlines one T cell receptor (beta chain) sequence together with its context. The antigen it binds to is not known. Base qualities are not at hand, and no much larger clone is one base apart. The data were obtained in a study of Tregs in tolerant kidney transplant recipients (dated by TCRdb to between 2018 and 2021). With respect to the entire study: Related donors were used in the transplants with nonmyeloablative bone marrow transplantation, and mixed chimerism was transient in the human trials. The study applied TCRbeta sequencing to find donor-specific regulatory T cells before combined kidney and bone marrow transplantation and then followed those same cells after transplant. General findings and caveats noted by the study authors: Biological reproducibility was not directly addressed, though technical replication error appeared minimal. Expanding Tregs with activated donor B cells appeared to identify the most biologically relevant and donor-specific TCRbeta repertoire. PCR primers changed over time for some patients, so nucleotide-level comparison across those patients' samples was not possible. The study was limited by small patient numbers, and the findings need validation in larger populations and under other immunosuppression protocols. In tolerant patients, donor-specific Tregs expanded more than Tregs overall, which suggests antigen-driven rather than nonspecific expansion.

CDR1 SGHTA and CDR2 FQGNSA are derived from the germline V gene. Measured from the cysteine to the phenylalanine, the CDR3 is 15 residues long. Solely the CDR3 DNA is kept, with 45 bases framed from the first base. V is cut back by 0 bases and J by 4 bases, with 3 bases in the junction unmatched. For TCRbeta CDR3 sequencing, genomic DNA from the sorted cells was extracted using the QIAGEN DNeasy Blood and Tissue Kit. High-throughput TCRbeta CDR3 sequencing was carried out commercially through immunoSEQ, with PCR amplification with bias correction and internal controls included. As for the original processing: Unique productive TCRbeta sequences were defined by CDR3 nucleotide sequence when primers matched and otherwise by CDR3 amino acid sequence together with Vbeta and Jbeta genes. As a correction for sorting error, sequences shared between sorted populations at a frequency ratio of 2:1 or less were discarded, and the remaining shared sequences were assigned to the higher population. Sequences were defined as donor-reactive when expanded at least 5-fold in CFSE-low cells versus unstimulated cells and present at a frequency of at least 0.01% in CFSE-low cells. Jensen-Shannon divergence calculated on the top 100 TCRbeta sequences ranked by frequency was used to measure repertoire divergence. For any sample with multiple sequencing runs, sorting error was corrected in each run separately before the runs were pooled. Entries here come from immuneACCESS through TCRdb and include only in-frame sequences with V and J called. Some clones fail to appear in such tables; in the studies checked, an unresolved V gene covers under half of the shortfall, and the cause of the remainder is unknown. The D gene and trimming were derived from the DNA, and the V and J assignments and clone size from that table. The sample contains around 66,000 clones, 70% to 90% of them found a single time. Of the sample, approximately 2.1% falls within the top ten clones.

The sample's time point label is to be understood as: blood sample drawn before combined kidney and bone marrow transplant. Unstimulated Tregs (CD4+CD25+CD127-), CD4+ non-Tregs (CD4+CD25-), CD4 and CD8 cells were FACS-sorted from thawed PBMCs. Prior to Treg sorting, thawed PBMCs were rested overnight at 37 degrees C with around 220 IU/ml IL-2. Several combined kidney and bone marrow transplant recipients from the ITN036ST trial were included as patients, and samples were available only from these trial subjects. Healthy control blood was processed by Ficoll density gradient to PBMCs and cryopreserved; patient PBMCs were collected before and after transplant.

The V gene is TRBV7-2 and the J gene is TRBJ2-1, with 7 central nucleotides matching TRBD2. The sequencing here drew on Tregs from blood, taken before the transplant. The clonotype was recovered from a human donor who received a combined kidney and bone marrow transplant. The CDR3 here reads CASSLATSRYNEQFF. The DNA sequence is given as TGTGCCAGCAGCTTAGCGACTAGCAGATACAATGAGCAGTTCTTC.